The 4 T cell receptor beta chains presented below share a single source sample, sequenced in a study of radiation and T cells in renal cell carcinoma. Time point here: blood 2 weeks post-SBRT. This sample's treatment: 15 Gy SBRT to primary tumor, nephrectomy 4 weeks later. Profiling relied on immunoSEQ multiplex PCR, and the TCRdb table lists in-frame clones only, not all of them. The sample has about 130,000 clones, about four fifths seen once. The input for sequencing was blood, taken from a patient whose treatment included radiotherapy and nephrectomy. These receptors all come from a man aged 45 to 65 with renal cell carcinoma.

V gene TRBV11-1 combines with J gene TRBJ2-7; D may correspond to TRBD1 or TRBD2 (5 bases each). The CDR3 has 15 amino acids. Germline CDR1 reads SGHAT; CDR2 reads FQDESV (reference sequence). The ends were cut back, 5 bases at V and 6 bases at J, with 20 bases in the middle. CDR3 in amino acids: CASSLNQGRSGEQYF. The CDR3 DNA reads TGTGCCAGCAGCCTAAACCAGGGACGGTCTGGCGAGCAGTACTTC.

The rearrangement joins TRBV27 to TRBJ1-4; 11 bases match TRBD1. CDR3 size: 14 residues. The V segment lost 2 bases and the J segment 7 bases; nucleotides outside the gene matches: 0. Germline CDR1 is MNHEY and CDR2 is SMNVEV (reference sequence). CDR3 sequence: CASSLGTGGEKLFF. Written as DNA, the CDR3 is TGTGCCAGCAGTTTAGGGACAGGGGGTGAAAAACTGTTTTTT.

This chain connects TRBV6-6 to TRBJ1-1, with no clear D. The V end lost 6 bases, the J end lost 5 bases, and 13 bases lay between the germline ends. This CDR3 contains 13 residues. Germline V gene sequence: CDR1 MNHNY, CDR2 SVGAGI (reference sequence). The CDR3 DNA reads as TGTGCCAGCAGCCACAAGGTTAAGACTGAAGCTTTCTTT. Protein: CASSHKVKTEAFF.

This clone has only a few counts. The chain joins TRBV9 to TRBJ1-1, with a possible D match to TRBD1 (5 bases). Trimming removed 0 bases at V and 1 base at J, with 16 bases between. CDR1 and CDR2 from the germline V gene are SGDLS and YYNGEE. The CDR3 loop spans 17 amino acids. CDR3 bases: TGTGCCAGCAGCGTAGCTCTTTCGGGGACGGGGAACACTGAAGCTTTCTTT. This translates into CASSVALSGTGNTEAFF. Full variable domain (missing parts from reference TRBV9 and TRBJ1-1): DSGVTQTPKHLITATGQRVTLRCSPRSGDLSVYWYQQSLDQGLQFLIQYYNGEERAKGNILERFSAQQFPDLHSELNLSSLELGDSALYFCASSVALSGTGNTEAFFGQGTRLTVV.